Presented here are 3 T cell receptor beta chains from one specimen sequenced in a study of shared clonotypes between healthy human individuals. Sequenced by immunoSEQ multiplex PCR; TCRdb stores in-frame clones only, minus some. The profile shows about 2 million clones, about 95% of them singletons. CD45RO-negative CD8 cells positively selected for CCR7 made up the naive population, which excluded terminally differentiated effector memory CD45RA+ cells. The sequenced material came from naive CD8+ T cells sorted from blood. The receptors come from a man younger than 35 in good health.

V gene TRBV6-6 combines with J gene TRBJ1-2; D unclear. V shed 0 bases and J shed 5 bases, with 10 bases lying between them. The germline gives CDR1 MNHNY, CDR2 SVGAGI (reference sequence). This CDR3 region has 14 residues. The CDR3 reads CASSYSEGWYGYTF. CDR3 bases: TGTGCCAGCAGTTACTCGGAGGGCTGGTATGGCTACACCTTC.

In its sample, this clone was seen a few times. The sample holds other DNA sequences that translate to the same CDR3. The J gene is TRBJ2-7, the V gene TRBV5-4; the match to TRBD1 covers 7 bases. CDR3 length: 13 amino acids. With 0 bases clipped from V and 4 bases from J, the junction kept 1 base outside the gene matches. Per germline, CDR1 SGHNT and CDR2 YYREEE (reference sequence). CDR3 sequence reads: CASSLDRGYEQYF. CDR3 DNA: TGTGCCAGCAGCTTGGACAGGGGTTACGAGCAGTACTTC.

V and J are TRBV10-3 and TRBJ1-4, with TRBD1 as a possible D gene (5 bases). Trimming took off 10 bases at V and 3 bases at J, with 15 bases between the two ends. The V gene's germline CDR1 is ENHRY and CDR2 SYGVKD. The CDR3 length is 14 residues. The CDR3 region has the DNA TGTGCCACTGCCCAGGCGGGACCTAATGAAAAACTGTTTTTT. It is translated as CATAQAGPNEKLFF.